This T cell receptor beta chain emerged from a study of cytomegalovirus exposure and HLA in healthy donors. Looking at the study overall: Most genotyped donors, 75% to 85% of 300 to 400, had Caucasian-associated genetic ancestry. Broader study findings: About 87% or about 30% of the time was how often most TCR beta V segments were productive, according to an earlier analysis. Many donors shared some public TCRs, even though most TCR sequences were rare. In a later analysis, fewer than 20,000 TCR beta sequences were associated with HLA alleles at 0.05 false discovery rate.

The PCR used 60 Vbeta and 13 Jbeta primers. The method was immunoSEQ multiplex PCR; TCRdb's version includes in-frame clones alone and lacks a portion of them. This sample carries just under 95,000 clones, under 85% of them seen once, and the ten largest clones take about 7%. A word on this clone: Its cognate antigen is unknown.

V shed 3 bases and J shed 9 bases, with 12 bases lying between them. The CDR3 totals 13 residues. Germline CDR1 GTSNPN, CDR2 SVGIG (reference sequence). This chain joins TRBV30 and TRBJ1-6, with TRBD1 as a possible D gene (6 bases). Sample: PBMCs. This clonotype originated in a man between 45 and 60 years old in good health and CMV-seropositive. CDR3 bases: TGTGCCTGGAGGTGGGGGCAGAGTTCACCCCTCCACTTT. Translating gives CAWRWGQSSPLHF.